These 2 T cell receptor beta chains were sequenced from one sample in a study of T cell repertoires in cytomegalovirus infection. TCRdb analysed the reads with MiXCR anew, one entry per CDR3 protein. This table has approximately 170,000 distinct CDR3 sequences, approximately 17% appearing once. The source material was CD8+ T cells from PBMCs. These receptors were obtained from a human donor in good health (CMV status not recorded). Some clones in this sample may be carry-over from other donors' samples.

In DNA, the CDR3 is TGTGCCAGCAGTTTGATAGCGTCGGATGAGCAGTTCTTC. This codes for CASSLIASDEQFF. The rearrangement uses TRBV12-3 or TRBV12-4 and TRBJ2-1, with D possibly being TRBD2 (5 bases). CDR3 size: 13 residues. Trimming stripped 3 bases from V and 8 bases from J, with 11 bases between.

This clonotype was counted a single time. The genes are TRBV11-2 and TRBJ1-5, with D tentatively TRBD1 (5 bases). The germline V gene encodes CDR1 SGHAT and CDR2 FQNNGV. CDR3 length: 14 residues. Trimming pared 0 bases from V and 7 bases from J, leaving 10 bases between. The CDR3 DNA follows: TGTGCCAGCAGCTTAGACAGGGAGCAACAGCCCCAGCATTTT. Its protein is CASSLDREQQPQHF.